These T cell receptor beta chains were read from a single sample in a study of blood T cell repertoires in COVID-19. The repertoire was sequenced with immunoSEQ multiplex PCR; TCRdb's copy has only in-frame clones and lacks some. This repertoire shows about 44,000 clones, 80% to 90% found once; its top ten account for 40% to 55%. The sequenced material came from peripheral blood. Every receptor here comes from a human donor in a cohort sampled during active COVID-19. The CDR3 runs from the conserved cysteine through the conserved F or W. D genes are given only for firm matches. Expanded clones are given a class, and other clones once, few, many or no size at all.

J,V,size,D,CDR3,DNA
TRBJ2-4,TRBV3-1/TRBV3-2,NA,TRBD2,CASSQDIRRGAYKNIQYF,TGTGCCAGCAGCCAAGACATAAGGCGGGGGGCTTACAAAAACATTCAGTACTTC
TRBJ2-1,TRBV12-3/TRBV12-4,NA,NA,CASSRTGNEQFF,TGTGCCAGCAGTAGAACAGGGAATGAGCAGTTCTTC
TRBJ2-1,TRBV19,NA,NA,CASSISSAHNEQFF,TGTGCCAGTAGTATATCGAGTGCTCACAATGAGCAGTTCTTC
TRBJ2-2,TRBV7-9,NA,TRBD1,CASSSRDRARFANTGELFF,TGTGCCAGCAGCTCCCGGGACAGGGCCAGATTCGCGAACACCGGGGAGCTGTTTTTT
TRBJ1-1,TRBV30,NA,NA,CAWTKLVTEAFF,TGTGCCTGGACCAAACTGGTCACTGAAGCTTTCTTT
TRBJ1-2,TRBV13,NA,TRBD1,CASSPDRGISSGYTF,TGTGCCAGCAGCCCCGACAGGGGTATCTCTTCGGGCTACACCTTC
TRBJ1-1,TRBV18,few,NA,CASSPIRNTEAFF,TGTGCCAGCTCACCAATTAGGAACACTGAAGCTTTCTTT
TRBJ2-3,TRBV2,NA,TRBD2,CASCSGGPRQTDTQYF,TGTGCCAGCTGTAGCGGGGGGCCGAGACAAACAGATACGCAGTATTTT
TRBJ2-7,TRBV19,NA,TRBD1,CASSKYAVGQGDEQYF,TGTGCCAGTAGTAAATACGCTGTAGGACAGGGTGACGAGCAGTACTTC
TRBJ2-1,TRBV29-1,NA,NA,CSGGRSSYNEQFF,TGCAGCGGTGGCCGAAGCTCCTACAATGAGCAGTTCTTC
TRBJ1-6,TRBV7-3,NA,NA,CASSSDLNSPLHF,TGTGCCAGCAGCTCCGACTTAAATTCACCCCTCCACTTT
TRBJ2-7,TRBV4-1,NA,TRBD2,CASSQSSGGSYEQYF,TGCGCCAGCAGCCAGTCTAGCGGGGGCTCCTACGAGCAGTACTTC
TRBJ1-2,TRBV15,NA,NA,CATSGSDYGYTF,TGTGCCACCTCGGGGTCAGACTATGGCTACACCTTC
TRBJ1-5,TRBV6-5,few,NA,CASRLKQGDQPQHF,TGTGCCAGCAGATTAAAACAGGGAGATCAGCCCCAGCATTTT
TRBJ1-6,TRBV5-1,NA,NA,CASSFAGQNNSPLHF,TGCGCCAGCAGCTTCGCCGGTCAAAATAATTCACCCCTCCACTTT
TRBJ1-2,TRBV6-5,NA,NA,CATRSTGNYGYTF,TGTGCCACCCGGTCGACAGGAAACTATGGCTACACCTTC
TRBJ2-7,TRBV5-8,NA,NA,CASSLAGVIAYEQYF,TGTGCCAGCAGCTTGGCAGGGGTAATCGCCTACGAGCAGTACTTC
TRBJ1-5,TRBV19,once,TRBD1,CASNFRGLWQPQHF,TGTGCCAGTAATTTCAGGGGGCTGTGGCAGCCCCAGCATTTT
TRBJ2-4,TRBV7-3,NA,NA,CASSLTGGRTKNIQYF,TGTGCCAGCAGCTTAACAGGGGGACGGACCAAAAACATTCAGTACTTC
TRBJ1-1,TRBV18,NA,NA,CASSPDRFMNTEAFF,TGTGCCAGCTCACCGGACAGATTTATGAACACTGAAGCTTTCTTT
TRBJ2-1,TRBV6-5,NA,NA,CASSYSGLSSYNEQFF,TGTGCCAGCAGTTATAGCGGCCTTAGCTCCTACAATGAGCAGTTCTTC
TRBJ1-6,TRBV5-3,NA,NA,CARSPAPSSPLHF,TGTGCCAGAAGCCCCGCACCCAGTTCACCCCTCCACTTT
TRBJ2-7,TRBV29-1,NA,NA,CSANRGGDEQYF,TGCAGCGCCAACAGGGGAGGCGACGAGCAGTACTTC
TRBJ1-4,TRBV7-9,once,TRBD1,CASSFRTGRSATNEKLFF,TGTGCCAGCAGCTTTCGGACAGGGCGGTCCGCAACTAATGAAAAACTGTTTTTT
TRBJ2-7,TRBV6-5,NA,NA,CASIQRPEPSYEQYF,TGTGCCAGCATCCAGCGGCCGGAGCCTTCTTACGAGCAGTACTTC
TRBJ1-2,TRBV10-3,few,TRBD1,CAIRGETGDGYTF,TGTGCCATCAGGGGTGAGACAGGGGATGGCTACACCTTC
TRBJ2-7,TRBV27,once,TRBD1,CASSFRDRLHEQYF,TGTGCCAGCAGTTTCCGGGACAGGTTGCACGAGCAGTACTTC
TRBJ2-5,TRBV23-1,NA,TRBD2,CASSQSLAGGVAVETQYF,TGCGCCAGCAGTCAATCTCTAGCGGGGGGGGTTGCCGTGGAGACCCAGTACTTC
TRBJ2-1,TRBV18,NA,TRBD2,CASSPPLAGGPNEQFF,TGTGCCAGCTCACCGCCCCTAGCGGGGGGGCCCAATGAGCAGTTCTTC
TRBJ1-1,TRBV28,NA,NA,CASSLRTVLEAFF,TGTGCCAGCAGTCTACGGACAGTTTTAGAAGCTTTCTTT
TRBJ1-6,TRBV7-9,NA,NA,CASGGPYNSPLHF,TGTGCCAGCGGTGGCCCCTATAATTCACCCCTCCACTTT
TRBJ2-5,TRBV5-1,NA,TRBD2,CASSLRLAGGMETQYF,TGCGCCAGCAGCCTTCGACTAGCGGGCGGCATGGAGACCCAGTACTTC
TRBJ2-3,TRBV12-3/TRBV12-4,NA,NA,CASRSLNTQYF,TGTGCCAGCAGGAGTCTAAATACGCAGTATTTT
TRBJ2-6,TRBV4-2,once,TRBD1,CASSQVLGTGVGANVLTF,TGTGCCAGCAGCCAAGTTTTGGGGACAGGGGTGGGGGCCAACGTCCTGACTTTC
TRBJ1-3,TRBV9,NA,NA,CASSGQVSGNTIYF,TGTGCCAGCAGCGGACAGGTCTCTGGAAACACCATATATTTT
TRBJ2-2,TRBV6-5,NA,NA,CASTQGRANTGELFF,TGTGCCAGCACGCAGGGGAGGGCGAACACCGGGGAGCTGTTTTTT
TRBJ1-1,TRBV5-6,NA,NA,CASSLDTHTEAFF,TGTGCCAGCAGCTTGGACACCCACACTGAAGCTTTCTTT
TRBJ1-1,TRBV19,NA,NA,CASSTLTGGMGNTEAFF,TGTGCCAGTAGTACGTTGACAGGAGGCATGGGGAACACTGAAGCTTTCTTT
TRBJ2-1,TRBV19,few,TRBD2,CASRRGGSNNEQFF,TGTGCCAGTAGGCGCGGGGGGTCAAACAATGAGCAGTTCTTC
TRBJ2-5,TRBV6-6,NA,NA,CASGGPEETQYF,TGTGCCAGCGGGGGCCCCGAAGAGACCCAGTACTTC
TRBJ2-3,TRBV5-1,NA,TRBD2,CASRPTSGGATDTQYF,TGCGCCAGCAGACCGACTAGCGGGGGGGCCACAGATACGCAGTATTTT
TRBJ2-7,TRBV6-5,NA,NA,CASRLQGSAYEQYF,TGTGCCAGCAGACTCCAGGGATCGGCCTACGAGCAGTACTTC
TRBJ2-3,TRBV5-6,once,TRBD2,CASSLRLAGADTQYF,TGTGCCAGCAGCTTGAGACTAGCGGGGGCGGATACGCAGTATTTT
TRBJ1-1,TRBV11-2,once,TRBD1,CASSLTRDRAVYTEAFF,TGTGCCAGCAGCTTAACACGGGACAGGGCGGTATACACTGAAGCTTTCTTT
TRBJ1-6,TRBV27,few,NA,CASSLAPSQGSYNSPLHF,TGTGCCAGCAGTTTAGCGCCTTCTCAGGGTAGCTATAATTCACCCCTCCACTTT
TRBJ2-1,TRBV29-1,NA,TRBD2,CSVTQLAGYNEQFF,TGCAGCGTGACACAACTAGCGGGGTACAATGAGCAGTTCTTC